The 28 T cell receptor beta chains given below trace back to one sample, sequenced in a study of T cell responses to AZD1222 COVID-19 vaccine. Sequencing was performed with immunoSEQ multiplex PCR; in TCRdb, only in-frame clones are kept and a portion is missing. The sample carries tens of thousands of clones, 80% recorded once. The sample was peripheral blood, taken 28 days after the second dose of the MenACWY control vaccine. The receptors here all came from an adult who received the MenACWY meningococcal vaccine as a control.

Comment on this clone: Its ends do not fully match the called genes, so a read error is possible. V usage is TRBV29-1 and J usage is TRBJ1-4, with a weak D call TRBD1 (5 bases). This CDR3 spans 13 amino acids. Germline CDR1 SQVTM, CDR2 ANQGSEA. CDR3 nucleotide sequence: TGCACCGTTGGGCAGGGAGGCGGTGAAAAACTGTTTTTT. Residues: CTVGQGGGEKLFF.

In its sample, this clone was seen a few times. The rearrangement links TRBV5-5 to TRBJ1-6; 9 nucleotides align to TRBD1. This CDR3 has 16 residues. Trimming at V came to 0 bases and at J to 10 bases, leaving 8 bases not matched to a gene. Germline V CDR1 and CDR2: SGHKS, YYEKEE (reference sequence). CDR3 nucleotide sequence: TGTGCCAGCAGCTTGGGGTACAGGGGGCAAAAGTCACCCCTCCACTTT. Amino acid sequence: CASSLGYRGQKSPLHF.

J is TRBJ1-4 and V is TRBV5-4; the match to TRBD1 covers 8 bases. After removal of 1 base from V and 7 bases from J, the junction contained 9 bases not matched to a gene. The CDR3 has 16 residues. Germline V lookup: CDR1 SGHNT, CDR2 YYREEE (reference sequence). The CDR3 is CASSLTPGGAAEKLFF. In DNA form, the CDR3 reads TGTGCCAGCAGCTTGACCCCAGGGGGCGCGGCTGAAAAACTGTTTTTT. Full variable domain (outside the CDR3, taken from reference TRBV5-4 and TRBJ1-4): ETGVTQSPTHLIKTRGQQVTLRCSSQSGHNTVSWYQQALGQGPQFIFQYYREEENGRGNFPPRFSGLQFPNYSSELNVNALELDDSALYLCASSLTPGGAAEKLFFGSGTQLSVL.

The chain carries TRBV5-1 and TRBJ1-1; possibly TRBD1 for D (5 bases). Germline values: CDR1 SGHRS, CDR2 YFSETQ. This CDR3 is 17 amino acids long. V was clipped by 6 bases and J by 4 bases, with 25 bases between them. The CDR3 DNA is TGCGCCAGCAAAGATAATCCGTTGTGGGGTAGGGGCACTGAAGCTTTCTTT. It yields the protein CASKDNPLWGRGTEAFF.

The chain links TRBV9 to TRBJ2-3; D may be TRBD1 or TRBD2 (6 bases each). Germline values: CDR1 SGDLS, CDR2 YYNGEE. The CDR3 length is 17 residues. V lost 2 bases and J lost 6, with 22 bases in between. CDR3 DNA: TGTGCCAGCAGCGTTGCGGGACAAGTTCTTATGAGGGATACGCAGTATTTT. This gives the protein CASSVAGQVLMRDTQYF.

The rearrangement links TRBV6-6 to TRBJ1-3; 7 bases line up with TRBD1. The germline gives CDR1 MNHNY, CDR2 SVGAGI (reference sequence). V gave up 5 bases and J gave up 4 bases; unmatched junction bases: 11. This CDR3 spans 16 amino acids. CDR3: CASSRSTPGQGNTIYF. In DNA form, the CDR3 reads TGTGCCAGCAGTCGATCAACTCCGGGACAGGGAAACACCATATATTTT.

The J gene is TRBJ1-4, the V gene TRBV2, with D uncertain. Trimming took 1 base from V and 6 from J, leaving 9 bases between them. Germline-derived CDR1 and CDR2 are SNHLY and FYNNEI. The CDR3 has 14 amino acids. The CDR3 loop reads CASSEVQRDEKLFF. The CDR3 DNA reads as TGTGCCAGCAGTGAAGTACAGAGAGATGAAAAACTGTTTTTT.

The chain combines TRBV10-2 with TRBJ2-1; 7 bases fit TRBD2. J was trimmed by 8 bases and V by 9 bases; bases with no gene match: 7. The CDR3 spans 12 residues. The germline V gene has CDR1 WSHSY and CDR2 SAAADI. The DNA of the CDR3 is TGCGCCAGTAGGACTAGATTCTATGAGCAGTTCTTC. It translates to CASRTRFYEQFF.

The chain links TRBV7-8 to TRBJ1-4, with TRBD1 as a possible D gene (6 bases). Trimming removed 5 bases at V and 3 bases at J, with 16 bases between. The CDR3 contains 16 residues. Germline CDR1 SGHVS, CDR2 FQNEAQ. CDR3 nucleotide sequence: TGTGCCAGCAGCATGGGGGCGACAGGTCCTAATGAAAAACTGTTTTTT. Its protein product is CASSMGATGPNEKLFF.

The V gene is TRBV18, the J gene TRBJ2-2, with D hard to call. The V gene lost 2 bases and the J gene lost 5 bases, with 6 bases spanning the gap. The CDR3 covers 13 residues. Germline V gene data show CDR1 as KGHSH and CDR2 as LQKENI. The CDR3 DNA sequence: TGTGCCAGCTCACCATTGGAAACCGGGGAGCTGTTTTTT. Encoded protein: CASSPLETGELFF.

The genes are TRBV4-1 and TRBJ1-5; perhaps TRBD1 as D (5 bases). Germline CDR1 reads MGHRA; CDR2 reads YSYEKL. CDR3 length equals 17 residues. The ends were cut back, 0 bases at V and 3 bases at J, with 15 bases in the middle. The CDR3 sequence is CASSQDLGGRNNQPQHF. CDR3 DNA sequence: TGCGCCAGCAGCCAAGATTTGGGGGGAAGGAACAATCAGCCCCAGCATTTT.

There are a few counts of this clone. The chain links TRBV19 to TRBJ1-1, with D perhaps TRBD1 (6 bases). The germline V gene has CDR1 LNHDA and CDR2 SQIVND (reference sequence). V was pared by 0 bases and J by 2 bases, with 22 bases between. The CDR3 spans 19 residues. This CDR3 reads CASSIDLGRDNRLNTEAFF. The CDR3 DNA follows: TGTGCCAGTAGTATAGATCTCGGCAGGGACAATCGGTTAAACACTGAAGCTTTCTTT.

The rearrangement uses TRBV29-1 and TRBJ1-1; TRBD1 is a possible D gene (5 bases). CDR1 is SQVTM and CDR2 is ANQGSEA in the germline V gene. CDR3 length equals 12 residues. V was clipped by 7 bases and J by 4 bases, with 13 bases between them. CDR3 DNA sequence: TGCAGCGGCAGGGTGAGTGGCACTGAAGCTTTCTTT. Its protein is CSGRVSGTEAFF.

CDR3 nucleotides: TGTGCCAGCAAGGGGACAGGAGTACTCAATCAGCCCCAGCATTTT. Translated, it gives CASKGTGVLNQPQHF. The chain recombines TRBV28 with TRBJ1-5; 8 bases map to TRBD1. The junction had 8 bases not matched to a gene; V was cut back by 7 bases and J by 3 bases. This CDR3 region has 15 residues. Germline V gene lookup returns CDR1 MDHEN and CDR2 SYDVKM.

The rearrangement links TRBV28 to TRBJ2-3; D tentatively fits TRBD1 or TRBD2 (5 bases each). The CDR3 is made up of 14 amino acids. CDR1 MDHEN and CDR2 SYDVKM come from the germline V gene. V lost 3 bases to trimming and J lost 1 base, with 8 bases between them. CDR3 loop: CASSFMGGTDTQYF. CDR3 coding DNA: TGTGCCAGCAGTTTCATGGGGGGCACAGATACGCAGTATTTT.

The genes are TRBV5-1 and TRBJ2-3, with 9 bases identical to TRBD2. Looked up from germline, CDR1 is SGHRS and CDR2 is YFSETQ. The CDR3 has 15 residues. J lost 6 bases, V lost 4 bases, and 9 bases had no gene match. The CDR3, as DNA: TGCGCCAGCAGCCGCCAGGGGCGGGAGGGGGATACGCAGTATTTT. Its translation: CASSRQGREGDTQYF.

The V call is TRBV30, the J call TRBJ1-3; D ambiguous. V was clipped by 6 bases and J by 4 bases, with 16 bases between them. In germline, CDR1 is GTSNPN, CDR2 SVGIG (reference sequence). The CDR3 totals 14 residues. This chain's CDR3 is CACPTADIGNTIYF. The CDR3 nucleotides read TGTGCCTGCCCTACTGCGGATATAGGAAACACCATATATTTT.

This clone showed up just a few times. The J gene is TRBJ1-2, the V gene TRBV19; possibly TRBD1 for D (6 bases). The CDR3 runs to 19 residues. Looked up from germline, CDR1 is LNHDA and CDR2 is SQIVND (reference sequence). Between the trimmed V and J ends, which lost 2 bases and 2 bases, there was a span of 24 bases. CDR3 in DNA: TGTGCCAGTAGTATACGGGGGGCCCCGGGACATAAACTCAACTATGGCTACACCTTC. This encodes CASSIRGAPGHKLNYGYTF.

This clone was observed once. The chain couples TRBV12-5 to TRBJ2-1, with 7 bases lining up with TRBD1. With V trimmed by 6 bases and J by 0 bases, 5 bases remained unmatched. This CDR3 comprises 15 residues. The germline CDR1 and CDR2 sequences are LGHNT and FRNRAP. The chain's CDR3 is CASGFGTVSYNEQFF. In DNA, the CDR3 is TGTGCTAGTGGCTTCGGGACAGTCTCCTACAATGAGCAGTTCTTC.

J is TRBJ2-7 and V is TRBV30, with 8 bases lining up with TRBD1. The ends lost 7 bases at V and 7 bases at J; junction bases unmatched: 18. The CDR3 is 15 amino acids. In germline, CDR1 is GTSNPN, CDR2 SVGIG (reference sequence). The CDR3 here is CAFFLRTGIVWEQYF. In DNA form, the CDR3 reads TGTGCCTTTTTCCTCCGGACAGGGATTGTGTGGGAGCAGTACTTC.

The chain combines TRBV28 with TRBJ2-6; D ambiguous. Germline V gives CDR1 MDHEN, CDR2 SYDVKM. CDR3 length equals 18 residues. V lost 7 bases and J lost 2, with 21 bases in between. CDR3 sequence: CASTTPAGRLAGANVLTF. As DNA, the CDR3 is TGTGCCAGCACCACCCCAGCTGGCCGGCTCGCTGGGGCCAACGTCCTGACTTTC.

This clone is medium-sized in the sample. This sequence joins TRBV6-6 and TRBJ1-6; D may be TRBD1 (5 bases). The germline V gene encodes CDR1 MNHNY and CDR2 SVGAGI (reference sequence). The V gene lost 7 bases and the J gene lost 9 bases, with 16 bases spanning the gap. The CDR3 sequence is 14 residues long. The CDR3 nucleotides are TGTGCCAGCACTTTCGGGGCAGAGAGTTCACCCCTCCACTTT. Its translation: CASTFGAESSPLHF.

The chain uses TRBV18 and TRBJ2-4; D possibly corresponds to TRBD2 (6 bases). The CDR3 covers 16 residues. Trimming took 0 bases from V and 0 from J, leaving 9 bases between them. Germline V gene lookup returns CDR1 KGHSH and CDR2 LQKENI. In nucleotides, the CDR3 is TGTGCCAGCTCACCACCGACGGGAGTAGCCAAAAACATTCAGTACTTC. As protein: CASSPPTGVAKNIQYF.

The V call is TRBV23-1, the J call TRBJ1-2; perhaps TRBD1 as D (5 bases). TRBV23-1 is flagged as an ORF with uncertain function. CDR3 length equals 15 residues. V was clipped by 2 bases and J by 0 bases, with 10 bases between them. Here the CDR3 DNA reads TGCGCCAGCAGTCAAGGAACAGGAGCTAACTATGGCTACACCTTC. Translated: CASSQGTGANYGYTF.

The chain uses TRBV15 and TRBJ1-2, with D possibly TRBD1 on 5 matching bases. The germline V and J ends were trimmed by 0 bases and 8 bases, with 13 bases remaining between them. There are 14 residues in the CDR3. CDR1 and CDR2 from the germline V gene are LNHNV and YYDKDF (reference sequence). The chain's CDR3 is CATSRDHQGFGYTF. The CDR3 DNA follows: TGTGCCACCAGCAGAGATCACCAGGGATTCGGCTACACCTTC.

The chain has TRBV18 and TRBJ1-5; D gene ambiguous. This CDR3 spans 13 amino acids. The germline V and J ends were trimmed by 2 bases and 6 bases, with 8 bases remaining between them. Germline V lookup: CDR1 KGHSH, CDR2 LQKENI. The CDR3 here is CASSPSSIQPQHF. Written as DNA, the CDR3 is TGTGCCAGCTCACCATCTTCAATTCAGCCCCAGCATTTT. Based on the CDR3 plus reference TRBV18 and TRBJ1-5, the full variable domain is NAGVMQNPRHLVRRRGQEARLRCSPMKGHSHVYWYRQLPEEGLKFMVYLQKENIIDESGMPKERFSAEFPKEGPSILRIQQVVRGDSAAYFCASSPSSIQPQHFGDGTRLSIL.

The chain joins TRBV18 to TRBJ1-1, with D possibly being TRBD1 (5 bases). Between the trimmed V and J ends, which lost 2 bases and 8 bases, there was a span of 12 bases. This CDR3 is built from 13 residues. Germline V gene lookup returns CDR1 KGHSH and CDR2 LQKENI. The CDR3 sequence is CASSPARDYEAFF. CDR3 DNA sequence: TGTGCCAGCTCACCAGCCAGGGACTACGAAGCTTTCTTT.

The chain employs TRBV7-6 and TRBJ2-7, with TRBD1 matching 7 bases. The CDR3 runs to 14 residues. Germline V gene data show CDR1 as SGHVS and CDR2 as FNYEAQ. V lost 5 bases to trimming and J lost 2 bases; unmatched junction nucleotides: 6. CDR3 amino acids: CASSPGTAAYEQYF. DNA of the CDR3: TGTGCCAGCAGCCCTGGGACAGCCGCCTACGAGCAGTACTTC.